What follows are 27 T cell receptor beta chains derived from one specimen sequenced in a study of identifying expanded T cells in peripheral blood (dated by TCRdb to between 2018 and 2021). The library relied on the immunoSEQ multiplex PCR assay. In its TCRdb copy, this immuneACCESS table keeps in-frame sequences only and misses some clones. Where compared with another copy, unresolved V genes explain less than half of these, and the others have no known cause. Here the sample has approximately 90,000 clones; 86% occur a single time. The ten largest clones capture approximately 5.6% of the sample. What was sequenced was blood. Every receptor here comes from a person aged 18-70 years in good health.

This clone was counted only a few times. The V call is TRBV11-3, the J call TRBJ1-6; D unclear. This CDR3 is 13 amino acids long. Trimming took 1 base from V and 6 from J, leaving 4 bases between them. Germline assignment: CDR1 SGHNT and CDR2 YENEEA. CDR3 DNA sequence: TGTGCCAGCAGCTTAGGCATTAATTCACCCCTCCACTTT. Amino acid sequence: CASSLGINSPLHF.

This clone was detected a few times. The chain is built from TRBV7-2 and TRBJ2-7; 10 bases match TRBD1. Germline CDR1 and CDR2: SGHTA and FQGNSA. CDR3 length: 16 amino acids. V shed 5 bases and J 5 bases; nucleotides not matched to a gene: 12. The CDR3 protein is CASSTRKTGGIHEQYF. The CDR3, as DNA: TGTGCCAGCAGCACAAGGAAGACAGGGGGCATTCACGAGCAGTACTTC. Using reference TRBV7-2 and TRBJ2-7 for the parts outside the CDR3, the full variable domain is GAGVSQSPSNKVTEKGKDVELRCDPISGHTALYWYRQSLGQGLEFLIYFQGNSAPDKSGLPSDRFSAERTGGSVSTLTIQRTQQEDSAVYLCASSTRKTGGIHEQYFGPGTRLTVT.

The rearrangement uses TRBV19 and TRBJ1-4, with 9 bases that match TRBD1. This CDR3 spans 15 amino acids. Per the germline V gene, CDR1 is LNHDA and CDR2 is SQIVND (reference sequence). Trimming removed 4 bases from V and 14 bases from J; junction bases left unmatched: 14. Here the CDR3 DNA reads TGTGCCAGTAGTACCCGACAGGGGGTGGAACTGCGTCTGTTTTTT. Its protein product is CASSTRQGVELRLFF.

The rearrangement uses TRBV19 and TRBJ1-1; D uncertain. This CDR3 comprises 13 residues. V was trimmed by 9 bases and J by 0 bases, leaving 11 bases between them. Germline V gene data show CDR1 as LNHDA and CDR2 as SQIVND (reference sequence). CDR3 nucleotides: TGTGCCAGCTCCGAGGTCCTGAACACTGAAGCTTTCTTT. Translated: CASSEVLNTEAFF.

This clone was recorded once. The rearrangement joins TRBV6-5 to TRBJ1-2; D unclear. Trimming removed 5 bases at V and 5 bases at J, with 15 bases between. Germline V gene lookup returns CDR1 MNHEY and CDR2 SVGAGI. The CDR3 is made up of 14 amino acids. This chain's CDR3 is CASSGQPRRYGYTF. Here the CDR3 DNA reads TGTGCCAGCAGTGGGCAACCGAGAAGGTATGGCTACACCTTC.

The chain links TRBV4-3 to TRBJ1-5; D gene unclear. Trimming stripped 4 bases from V and 2 bases from J, with 15 bases between. CDR3 length equals 16 residues. CDR1 LGHNA and CDR2 YSLEER come from the germline V gene. In nucleotides, the CDR3 is TGCGCCAGCAGCCCTGGCCCCCGAGGAGGCAATCAGCCCCAGCATTTT. Translated: CASSPGPRGGNQPQHF.

This clone has a single count. The V call is TRBV6-1, the J call TRBJ1-1; D not resolved. The V end was cut by 0 bases, the J end by 3 bases, with 14 bases between. The CDR3 runs 16 residues. Germline V lookup: CDR1 MNHNS, CDR2 SASEGT. Written as DNA, the CDR3 is TGTGCCAGCAGTGAAGCGGTATTCGAGGTTTACACTGAAGCTTTCTTT. Amino acid sequence: CASSEAVFEVYTEAFF.

This chain connects TRBV5-4 to TRBJ2-5, with 10 bases aligning to TRBD1. CDR3 length: 14 residues. Trimming took 3 bases from V and 4 from J; bases not matched to a gene: 3. CDR1 and CDR2 (germline): SGHNT, YYREEE (reference sequence). The DNA for the CDR3 is TGTGCCAGCAGCTCCGACAGGGGGCTAGAGACCCAGTACTTC. This codes for CASSSDRGLETQYF.

The chain couples TRBV27 to TRBJ1-1, with a possible D match to TRBD1 (5 bases). Germline V CDR1 and CDR2: MNHEY, SMNVEV (reference sequence). The V end was cut by 6 bases, the J end by 1 base, with 15 bases between. The CDR3 sequence is 15 residues long. The CDR3 coding sequence is TGTGCCAGCAGCCCGCAGGGCCGTGGGAACACTGAAGCTTTCTTT. Protein: CASSPQGRGNTEAFF.

This rearrangement joins TRBV27 to TRBJ2-7, with a weak D call TRBD1 (5 bases). CDR1 MNHEY and CDR2 SMNVEV come from the germline V gene (reference sequence). The length of the CDR3 is 14 residues. The V end was cut by 3 bases, the J end by 0 bases, with 9 bases between. CDR3 loop: CASSFYRSSYEQYF. DNA for the CDR3: TGTGCCAGCAGTTTTTACAGGAGCTCCTACGAGCAGTACTTC.

The rearrangement uses TRBV5-1 and TRBJ2-2; 8 nucleotides match TRBD2. Unmatched junction bases numbered 4, after V lost 6 bases and J lost 0 bases. Germline-derived CDR1 and CDR2 are SGHRS and YFSETQ. The CDR3 is 15 amino acids. The CDR3 coding sequence is TGCGCCAGCATTAGCGGGGAAACGAACACCGGGGAGCTGTTTTTT. Residues: CASISGETNTGELFF. The full variable domain, its missing parts supplied by reference TRBV5-1 and TRBJ2-2, is KAGVTQTPRYLIKTRGQQVTLSCSPISGHRSVSWYQQTPGQGLQFLFEYFSETQRNKGNFPGRFSGRQFSNSRSEMNVSTLELGDSALYLCASISGETNTGELFFGEGSRLTVL.

The chain employs TRBV7-9 and TRBJ1-6; D gene unclear. Per germline, CDR1 SEHNR and CDR2 FQNEAQ (reference sequence). This CDR3 is built from 13 residues. V was clipped by 3 bases and J by 7 bases, with 7 bases between them. The CDR3 coding sequence is TGTGCCAGCAGCTTGGACTTAAATTCACCCCTCCACTTT. It yields the protein CASSLDLNSPLHF.

J is TRBJ2-6 and V is TRBV4-3; D is uncertain. The V end was cut by 0 bases, the J end by 0 bases, with 9 bases between. The CDR3 runs to 17 residues. Germline assignment: CDR1 LGHNA and CDR2 YSLEER. The CDR3 spells CASSQETVFSGANVLTF. CDR3 nucleotides: TGCGCCAGCAGCCAAGAGACCGTATTCTCTGGGGCCAACGTCCTGACTTTC.

The chain carries TRBV7-9 and TRBJ2-5; D gene unclear. Germline values: CDR1 SEHNR, CDR2 FQNEAQ (reference sequence). The CDR3 runs 12 residues. Trimming cost V 5 bases and J 5 bases, with 9 bases left between them. In DNA, the CDR3 is TGTGCCAGCAGCGTCCTCCGGGAGACCCAGTACTTC. Protein sequence: CASSVLRETQYF.

This clone has at least ten counts. The rearrangement links TRBV5-4 to TRBJ1-6, with D perhaps TRBD1 (6 bases). V was cut by 3 bases and J by 7 bases, with 8 bases left in between. Germline values: CDR1 SGHNT, CDR2 YYREEE (reference sequence). This CDR3 spans 13 amino acids. The CDR3 DNA sequence: TGTGCCAGCAGCTCGACAGGAAATTCACCCCTCCACTTT. This gives the protein CASSSTGNSPLHF.

The chain couples TRBV6-6 to TRBJ2-3; no definite D call. The CDR3 totals 13 residues. Germline CDR1 MNHNY, CDR2 SVGAGI (reference sequence). V was pared by 3 bases and J by 3 bases, with 7 bases between. The CDR3 DNA is TGTGCCAGCAGTTATCAGGAGACAGATACGCAGTATTTT. The encoded protein is CASSYQETDTQYF.

V gene TRBV6-1 combines with J gene TRBJ2-2; no clear D. V lost 5 bases, J lost 4 bases, and 8 bases lay in between. CDR1 is MNHNS and CDR2 is SASEGT in the germline V gene. This CDR3 has 13 amino acids. CDR3 nucleotides: TGTGCCAGCAGTATGGTCAGCACCGGGGAGCTGTTTTTT. Encoded protein: CASSMVSTGELFF.

The rearrangement joins TRBV7-8 to TRBJ1-6, with a weak D call TRBD1 (5 bases). V lost 5 bases and J lost 6, with 14 bases in between. The CDR3 spans 15 residues. The germline V gene has CDR1 SGHVS and CDR2 FQNEAQ. The CDR3 DNA sequence: TGTGCCAGCAGCGCCGATCAGGGCAGTAATTCACCCCTCCACTTT. Amino acid sequence: CASSADQGSNSPLHF.

The genes are TRBV11-3 and TRBJ2-7; D assignment may be TRBD1 or TRBD2 (5 bases each). V was pared by 6 bases and J by 6 bases, with 12 bases between. This CDR3 comprises 12 residues. The germline CDR1 and CDR2 sequences are SGHNT and YENEEA. For the CDR3, the DNA is TGTGCCAGCAGTTCGGGGCCTACCGAGCAGTACTTC. The encoded protein is CASSSGPTEQYF.

V gene TRBV4-1 combines with J gene TRBJ2-7, with TRBD1 matching 7 bases. The germline gives CDR1 MGHRA, CDR2 YSYEKL. This CDR3 region has 13 residues. J lost 4 bases, V lost 2 bases, and 2 bases had no gene match. CDR3 residues: CASSQPGQYEQYF. CDR3 bases: TGCGCCAGCAGCCAACCGGGACAGTACGAGCAGTACTTC.

The rearrangement links TRBV19 to TRBJ1-1; TRBD1 matches at 7 bases. J gave up 4 bases and V 3 bases, and 8 bases lay outside the gene matches. Germline V gene lookup returns CDR1 LNHDA and CDR2 SQIVND (reference sequence). This CDR3 is built from 15 residues. The CDR3 loop reads CASSMKGQGVTEAFF. In nucleotides, the CDR3 is TGTGCCAGTAGTATGAAAGGCCAGGGGGTCACTGAAGCTTTCTTT.

This chain links TRBV4-3 with TRBJ1-2, with no clear D. Germline assignment: CDR1 LGHNA and CDR2 YSLEER. The length of the CDR3 is 13 residues. The V gene lost 0 bases and the J gene lost 8 bases, with 10 bases spanning the gap. This CDR3 reads CASSQDLGWGYTF. For the CDR3, the DNA is TGCGCCAGCAGCCAAGATCTCGGTTGGGGCTACACCTTC.

The chain carries TRBV6-4 and TRBJ1-2, with D unclear. The CDR3 contains 16 residues. Germline V CDR1 and CDR2: MRHNA, SNTAGT. Deletions cut 2 bases from V and 4 bases from J, with 17 bases between. CDR3 nucleotides: TGTGCCAGCAGTGACACTCCCCAGGCCCCGTTCTATGGCTACACCTTC. This gives the protein CASSDTPQAPFYGYTF.

The chain uses TRBV7-8 and TRBJ2-1; D is unresolved. Germline V gene data show CDR1 as SGHVS and CDR2 as FQNEAQ. V dropped 4 bases and J dropped 4 bases, with 5 bases sitting between them. The CDR3 covers 12 residues. This CDR3 reads CASSYRYNEQFF. Here the CDR3 DNA reads TGTGCCAGCAGCTATAGATACAATGAGCAGTTCTTC.

This clone has a handful of counts. V is TRBV5-5 and J is TRBJ2-7, with D maybe TRBD2 (6 bases). Germline CDR1 SGHKS, CDR2 YYEKEE (reference sequence). V lost 0 bases to trimming and J lost 2 bases, with 12 bases between them. The CDR3 extends over 15 amino acids. DNA of the CDR3: TGTGCCAGCAGCTTGGTTGACGGGAGAGCCTACGAGCAGTACTTC. Its translation is CASSLVDGRAYEQYF.

The chain employs TRBV7-2 and TRBJ2-5; 8 bases agree with TRBD2. V was clipped by 4 bases and J by 2 bases; unmatched bases: 6. The CDR3 has 15 residues. Germline V gene sequence: CDR1 SGHTA, CDR2 FQGNSA. The CDR3 DNA reads as TGTGCCAGCAGCTACGGGGGGGCAGGGCAAGAGACCCAGTACTTC. Its translation: CASSYGGAGQETQYF. The whole variable domain, filled in from reference TRBV7-2 and TRBJ2-5, reads GAGVSQSPSNKVTEKGKDVELRCDPISGHTALYWYRQSLGQGLEFLIYFQGNSAPDKSGLPSDRFSAERTGGSVSTLTIQRTQQEDSAVYLCASSYGGAGQETQYFGPGTRLLVL.

The chain employs TRBV6-5 and TRBJ1-1, with D perhaps TRBD1 (5 bases). The CDR3 has 15 amino acids. CDR1 and CDR2 (germline): MNHEY, SVGAGI. Trimming removed 2 bases at V and 5 bases at J, with 15 bases between. CDR3 nucleotides: TGTGCCAGCAGTTACCATGAGGGGAGAAGGACTGAAGCTTTCTTT. It encodes CASSYHEGRRTEAFF.